The 13 T cell receptor beta chains in this list originate from one sample, sequenced in a study of radiation and T cells in renal cell carcinoma. Assay used: immunoSEQ multiplex PCR; TCRdb lists only in-frame clones, some missing. The sample comprises roughly 100,000 clones, approximately 86% of which are singletons, and 7% to 9% rests with the top ten. As for time point: baseline pretreatment blood. Sample treatment: 15 Gy SBRT to primary tumor, nephrectomy 4 weeks later. The material sequenced was blood, taken from a patient whose treatment included radiotherapy and nephrectomy. These receptors all come from a man aged 50 to 60 with renal cell carcinoma.

The rearrangement joins TRBV5-1 to TRBJ1-6; no clear D gene. CDR3 length: 15 residues. Trimming took off 1 base at V and 3 bases at J, with 8 bases between the two ends. CDR1 and CDR2 from the germline V gene are SGHRS and YFSETQ. This CDR3 is CASSLMGFYNSPLHF. The CDR3 nucleotides read TGCGCCAGCAGCTTGATGGGTTTCTATAATTCACCCCTCCACTTT.

The chain employs TRBV6-1 and TRBJ2-7; D gene ambiguous. The CDR3 loop spans 14 amino acids. V was trimmed by 2 bases and J by 9 bases, leaving 17 bases between them. Germline-derived CDR1 and CDR2 are MNHNS and SASEGT. DNA of the CDR3: TGTGCCAGCAGTGAACGTCTTGCCCTAACGACGCAGTACTTC. It encodes CASSERLALTTQYF.

The rearrangement links TRBV19 to TRBJ2-5; 8 bases are a match to TRBD1. Germline CDR1 LNHDA, CDR2 SQIVND (reference sequence). Germline trimming cut 4 bases from V and 3 bases from J; bases unmatched to any gene: 1. CDR3 length equals 13 residues. The CDR3: CASSTDREETQYF. The CDR3 nucleotides read TGTGCCAGTAGTACGGACAGGGAAGAGACCCAGTACTTC.

The V and J genes are TRBV7-2 and TRBJ1-1, with D perhaps matching TRBD1 (6 bases). The V gene's germline CDR1 is SGHTA and CDR2 FQGNSA. This CDR3 comprises 13 residues. The V gene lost 0 bases and the J gene lost 9 bases, with 11 bases spanning the gap. CDR3 DNA: TGTGCCAGCAGCTTAGCTGCCCAGGGGAAAGCTTTCTTT. It specifies CASSLAAQGKAFF.

The chain couples TRBV19 to TRBJ1-4, with D hard to call. This CDR3 comprises 13 residues. Trimming left V 10 bases short and J 7 bases short, with 16 bases between. In germline, CDR1 is LNHDA, CDR2 SQIVND (reference sequence). The CDR3 sequence is CATQKSRAEKLFF. CDR3 bases: TGTGCCACTCAGAAGTCGCGGGCTGAAAAACTGTTTTTT.

The chain recombines TRBV5-1 with TRBJ2-3, with unresolved D. The V end was cut by 4 bases, the J end by 1 base, with 7 bases between. Germline lookup yields CDR1 SGHRS and CDR2 YFSETQ. The CDR3 sequence is 13 residues long. CDR3 nucleotides: TGCGCCAGCAGCATGACTGGCACAGATACGCAGTATTTT. It specifies CASSMTGTDTQYF.

With regard to this clone: Other nucleotide sequences from this sample produce the same CDR3. V usage is TRBV5-1 and J usage is TRBJ2-3; D gene unclear. Germline-derived CDR1 and CDR2 are SGHRS and YFSETQ. CDR3 length: 13 amino acids. The V end lost 2 bases, the J end lost 1 base, and 5 bases lay between the germline ends. The CDR3 DNA reads TGCGCCAGCAGCTTTCCTGGCACAGATACGCAGTATTTT. As protein: CASSFPGTDTQYF.

The V gene is TRBV27, the J gene TRBJ1-5; a possible D gene is TRBD1 (5 bases). The CDR3 totals 15 residues. The V gene lost 3 bases and the J gene lost 0 bases, with 9 bases spanning the gap. From germline, CDR1 is MNHEY and CDR2 SMNVEV (reference sequence). As DNA, the CDR3 is TGTGCCAGCAGTTTTACGGGGGATAGCAATCAGCCCCAGCATTTT. Translating gives CASSFTGDSNQPQHF.

J is TRBJ1-5 and V is TRBV6-5, with D maybe TRBD1 (6 bases). The CDR3 consists of 13 residues. The V and J ends lost 7 bases and 4 bases respectively, with 11 bases between them. Germline assignment: CDR1 MNHEY and CDR2 SVGAGI. CDR3 nucleotides: TGTGCCAGCACCGGACAGATAAATCAGCCCCAGCATTTT. Translated: CASTGQINQPQHF.

J is TRBJ2-7 and V is TRBV27; 11 positions match TRBD2. J gave up 4 bases and V 2 bases, and 10 bases lay outside the gene matches. Germline-derived CDR1 and CDR2 are MNHEY and SMNVEV (reference sequence). This CDR3 region has 17 residues. The chain's CDR3 is CASSLTPGLAGSYEQYF. The DNA of the CDR3 is TGTGCCAGCAGTTTAACTCCCGGACTAGCGGGCAGTTACGAGCAGTACTTC.

The V call is TRBV5-1, the J call TRBJ2-2; 9 nucleotides match TRBD1. With V trimmed by 1 base and J by 5 bases, 6 bases remained unmatched. The CDR3 is made up of 16 amino acids. Per the germline V gene, CDR1 is SGHRS and CDR2 is YFSETQ. The CDR3 here is CASSLPTGGGTGELFF. The CDR3 nucleotides read TGCGCCAGCAGCTTGCCTACAGGGGGCGGGACCGGGGAGCTGTTTTTT. The complete variable domain, with remaining parts taken from reference TRBV5-1 and TRBJ2-2, reads KAGVTQTPRYLIKTRGQQVTLSCSPISGHRSVSWYQQTPGQGLQFLFEYFSETQRNKGNFPGRFSGRQFSNSRSEMNVSTLELGDSALYLCASSLPTGGGTGELFFGEGSRLTVL.

DNA of the CDR3: TGTGCCAGCAGTGAAGTTGAACTAGCGGGAGAGACCCAGTACTTC. Translation gives CASSEVELAGETQYF. The chain recombines TRBV6-1 with TRBJ2-5, with 9 nucleotides matching TRBD2. Germline V gene data show CDR1 as MNHNS and CDR2 as SASEGT. V shed 1 base, J shed 4 bases, and the junction held 4 bases outside the gene matches. The CDR3 contains 15 residues.

This sequence joins TRBV9 and TRBJ2-3; the D is unclear. The V end lost 3 bases, the J end lost 0 bases, and 11 bases lay between the germline ends. CDR3 size: 15 residues. Per germline, CDR1 SGDLS and CDR2 YYNGEE. Here the CDR3 reads CASSGRPDSTDTQYF. CDR3 bases: TGTGCCAGCAGCGGAAGGCCGGATAGCACAGATACGCAGTATTTT.